These T cell receptor beta chains were read from a single sample in a study of T cell changes during pregnancy in multiple sclerosis. Assay: immunoSEQ multiplex PCR; the TCRdb copy retains only in-frame clones and omits some. The table shows tens of thousands of clones, with about 94% occurring only once. The sample here was CD8+ T cells from peripheral blood mononuclear cells, taken after pregnancy. The receptors were gathered from a female donor with multiple sclerosis, enrolled in a pregnancy study. The conserved cysteine and the conserved F or W are not part of the CDR3 here. Fields, in order: clone size, V gene, J gene, CDR3 protein. Some rows have no size entry. The others give once, few or many, or a class for an expanded clone.

.	TRBV5-4	TRBJ1-1	ASSWGQGGGTEAF
.	TRBV19	TRBJ1-3	ASSTDSRTAGNTIY
few	TRBV10-1	TRBJ1-1	ASSESGTGKNTEAF
once	TRBV9	TRBJ2-2	ASSVAQGAANTGELF
once	TRBV10-3	TRBJ2-2	AISSTDSNTGELF
.	TRBV5-4	TRBJ2-1	ASSLVEGHEQF
.	TRBV9	TRBJ1-1	ASSVEPGANTEAF
.	TRBV15	TRBJ2-1	ATSRDRGAGGYNEQF
once	TRBV28	TRBJ2-3	ASSLPRLGGLAGALPTDTQY
.	TRBV5-4	TRBJ1-2	ASSAWDTSTYGYT
.	TRBV6-1	TRBJ2-5	ATGRVVGWETQY
.	TRBV6-1	TRBJ2-7	ASSVGQGNYEQY
.	TRBV9	TRBJ1-2	ASSVEPEALDYGYT
.	TRBV27	TRBJ1-1	ASSQVSGYTEAF
.	TRBV7-8	TRBJ2-7	ASSPRGQESSYEQY
.	TRBV5-4	TRBJ2-7	ASSLSGYEQY
.	TRBV7-9	TRBJ1-1	ASSQPRDRALDTEAF
.	TRBV7-2	TRBJ1-2	ASSFGLSEGANGYT
.	TRBV27	TRBJ2-7	ASSSGSRADEQY
once	TRBV25-1	TRBJ2-3	ASGSGGLRIGDTQY
.	TRBV7-2	TRBJ2-5	ASRGQQYQETQY
.	TRBV6-5	TRBJ1-1	ASSYSAGDDEAF
once	TRBV27	TRBJ1-5	ASSWTGNQPQH
few	TRBV19	TRBJ1-1	ASTWSTEAF
.	TRBV6-5	TRBJ2-1	ASSYSGLTYNEQF
once	TRBV9	TRBJ2-1	ASSGTSNNEQF
.	TRBV6-1	TRBJ2-1	ASSGDSEDNEQF
.	TRBV5-5	TRBJ2-7	ASSLGGHSSSYEQY
once	TRBV23-1	TRBJ2-2	ASSQSRRDSAGELF
many	TRBV5-4	TRBJ2-1	ASRRDSYNEQF
.	TRBV10-2	TRBJ1-4	ASSGVREPYGRELF
.	TRBV13	TRBJ2-1	ASSPPRADRYNEQF
.	TRBV9	TRBJ2-1	ASSVLAGSYNEQF
.	TRBV7-9	TRBJ1-2	ASSPTMAGGDRYGYT
.	TRBV14	TRBJ2-3	ASSPFGDTQY
few	TRBV7-9	TRBJ1-3	ASSSPNTIY
.	TRBV6-5	TRBJ2-3	ASSYLQGGADTQY
.	TRBV7-6	TRBJ2-2	ASSTGGGGGYTGELF
once	TRBV30	TRBJ2-3	AWTRVGSDTQY
.	TRBV18	TRBJ2-3	ASSPTSGSSGTDTQY
.	TRBV29-1	TRBJ2-2	SVGRTGGLAGELF
.	TRBV28	TRBJ2-7	ASSSPKYEQY
.	TRBV19	TRBJ1-3	ASRVPDRITGNTIY
.	TRBV27	TRBJ2-3	ASSSPQGPTSTDTQY
few	TRBV5-1	TRBJ2-7	ASSFDTSYEQY
.	TRBV14	TRBJ2-3	ASSQGLDRRDTQY
.	TRBV12-5	TRBJ1-2	ASGSTRTGRNYGYT
once	TRBV29-1	TRBJ2-3	SVEWGELAGVWNTDTQY
.	TRBV6-6	TRBJ2-5	ASSYSPGARETQY
.	TRBV30	TRBJ1-5	AWSVGQGTQPQH
.	TRBV29-1	TRBJ2-7	SVETGGISYEQY
.	TRBV7-9	TRBJ1-6	ASSHKQGMMAPLH